The clone carrying this TCR beta chain was detected a few times. Its cognate antigen is unknown. This record belongs to a study of a mutant IDH1 vaccine in newly diagnosed glioma. Across the whole study: The first vaccination came 4-6 weeks after radiotherapy alone, or with temozolomide cycles. Patients were pretreated with radiotherapy, temozolomide, or both, mostly both. Study-level points and caveats: The study observed vaccine-induced immune responses in around 94% of patients. Changes in top peripheral clonotypes did not appear linked to pseudoprogression.

Produced via immunoSEQ multiplex PCR; TCRdb's table is partial and in-frame only. The sample consists of approximately 50,000 clones, less than 85% of them appearing once. Time point denoted: week 47, end of study. What each vaccine dose contained was 300 ug of mutant IDH1 20-mer peptide, accompanied by topical imiquimod. The V segment lost 4 bases and the J segment 2 bases; nucleotides outside the gene matches: 4. This CDR3 is 16 amino acids long. CDR1 is MNHNS, CDR2 SASEGT, per germline. This TCR was sampled from a woman in her thirties or forties with glioma. Some clones in this sample may be carry-over from other donors' samples. The genes are TRBV6-1 and TRBJ2-5; 13 bases fit TRBD2. Here the sequenced sample was PBMCs, taken from a glioma patient whose treatment included an IDH1 peptide vaccine. The CDR3 sequence is CASSALTSGGQETQYF. CDR3 in DNA: TGTGCCAGCAGTGCTCTGACTAGCGGGGGGCAAGAGACCCAGTACTTC.